Listed below are T cell receptor beta chains from one sample, sequenced in a study of blood T cell repertoires in COVID-19. The table came from immunoSEQ multiplex PCR; TCRdb's copy has only in-frame clones and leaves some out. The table has 380,000 or so clones, 89% seen once. Source material: peripheral blood. The source of these receptors is a man aged 35 to 55 with acute or convalescent COVID-19. Both conserved end residues are part of each CDR3. The order of the fields is V gene, clone size, D gene, J gene, CDR3 length, CDR3 DNA, CDR3 protein. D genes are given only for firm matches. Size is omitted from some rows. Given values are once, few, many or a class for expanded clones.

V: TRBV7-2
size: -
D: TRBD1
J: TRBJ1-1
length: 14
DNA: TGTGCCAGCAGACGAGACAGGGGGATCACTGAAGCTTTCTTT
CDR3: CASRRDRGITEAFF

V: TRBV9
size: -
D: TRBD1
J: TRBJ1-2
length: 13
DNA: TGTGCCAGCAGCGCCTGGACAGGGGATGGCTACACCTTC
CDR3: CASSAWTGDGYTF

V: TRBV19
size: -
D: -
J: TRBJ1-5
length: 15
DNA: TGTGCCAGTCAAAATAGGGGATATAGCAATCAGCCCCAGCATTTT
CDR3: CASQNRGYSNQPQHF

V: TRBV2
size: -
D: TRBD1
J: TRBJ1-4
length: 14
DNA: TGTGCCAGCAGTGTGCGACAGGGTGGTGAAAAACTGTTTTTT
CDR3: CASSVRQGGEKLFF

V: TRBV28
size: -
D: -
J: TRBJ2-3
length: 12
DNA: TGTGCCAGCAGTTTGGGCGCAGATACGCAGTATTTT
CDR3: CASSLGADTQYF

V: TRBV12-5
size: few
D: TRBD1
J: TRBJ1-4
length: 16
DNA: TGTGCTAGTGGTCCAGGGGGTAGCAGGGGGAATGAAAAACTGTTTTTT
CDR3: CASGPGGSRGNEKLFF

V: TRBV19
size: -
D: TRBD2
J: TRBJ2-7
length: 15
DNA: TGTGCCAGTAGTTTACTAGCGGGAAGACCCTACGAGCAGTACTTC
CDR3: CASSLLAGRPYEQYF

V: TRBV15
size: -
D: TRBD2
J: TRBJ2-3
length: 13
DNA: TGTGCCACCTCGGGGGGGCCGACAGATACGCAGTATTTT
CDR3: CATSGGPTDTQYF

V: TRBV11-2
size: -
D: -
J: TRBJ1-2
length: 13
DNA: TGTGCCAGCAGCTTAGACCTGGGGCGCGGCTACACCTTC
CDR3: CASSLDLGRGYTF

V: TRBV6-5
size: -
D: TRBD1
J: TRBJ2-7
length: 14
DNA: TGTGCCAGCAGGTTGGGACAGGGATCCTACGAGCAGTACTTC
CDR3: CASRLGQGSYEQYF

V: TRBV5-1
size: -
D: TRBD2
J: TRBJ2-7
length: 18
DNA: TGCGCCAGCAGCTCGGGACTAGCGGGTGGTATACCCGCCTACGAGCAGTACTTC
CDR3: CASSSGLAGGIPAYEQYF

V: TRBV3-1/TRBV3-2
size: -
D: TRBD1
J: TRBJ1-6
length: 16
DNA: TGTGCCAGCAGCCAAACACGAACAGGGGGTAATTCACCCCTCCACTTT
CDR3: CASSQTRTGGNSPLHF

V: TRBV6-5
size: -
D: TRBD2
J: TRBJ2-1
length: 15
DNA: TGTGCCAGCAGTTACTCGAGAGCGGGGAGCAATGAGCAGTTCTTC
CDR3: CASSYSRAGSNEQFF

V: TRBV29-1
size: -
D: TRBD1
J: TRBJ2-5
length: 13
DNA: TGCAGCGTTGCTGGGACAGGGGAAGAGACCCAGTACTTC
CDR3: CSVAGTGEETQYF

V: TRBV7-2
size: -
D: -
J: TRBJ2-3
length: 15
DNA: TGTGCCAGCAGCGTTACAGGTCTCCTCACAGATACGCAGTATTTT
CDR3: CASSVTGLLTDTQYF

V: TRBV2
size: -
D: TRBD1
J: TRBJ1-2
length: 14
DNA: TGTGCCAGTAGGACAGGGGGTAGCGCTAGTGGCTACACCTTC
CDR3: CASRTGGSASGYTF

V: TRBV7-3
size: -
D: TRBD2
J: TRBJ2-2
length: 15
DNA: TGTGCCAGCAGCCGCGGGACTACGTACACCGGGGAGCTGTTTTTT
CDR3: CASSRGTTYTGELFF

V: TRBV7-2
size: -
D: -
J: TRBJ1-1
length: 14
DNA: TGTGCCAGCAGCTGGGTACGGGACTCCTCAGAAGCTTTCTTT
CDR3: CASSWVRDSSEAFF

V: TRBV27
size: -
D: TRBD1
J: TRBJ2-7
length: 14
DNA: TGTGCCAGCAGTCGGCGCAGGGGGCGTGACGAGCAGTACTTC
CDR3: CASSRRRGRDEQYF

V: TRBV3-1/TRBV3-2
size: once
D: -
J: TRBJ1-5
length: 16
DNA: TGTGCCAGCAGCCAAGGGACAGTAAATAGCAATCAGCCCCAGCATTTT
CDR3: CASSQGTVNSNQPQHF

V: TRBV18
size: -
D: -
J: TRBJ2-5
length: 14
DNA: TGTGCCAGCTCACCACCGAGTGTGAAAGAGACCCAGTACTTC
CDR3: CASSPPSVKETQYF

V: TRBV23-1
size: -
D: TRBD1
J: TRBJ2-7
length: 16
DNA: TGCGCCAGCAGTCAATCGCAACGGACAGGGTTTTACGAGCAGTACTTC
CDR3: CASSQSQRTGFYEQYF